The rows below give T cell receptor beta chains drawn from one sample of a study of blood T cell repertoires in COVID-19. Sequencing used immunoSEQ multiplex PCR; TCRdb keeps in-frame clones, though not all of them. The table records about 210,000 clones, 80% of them present only once. The sequenced sample was peripheral blood. The receptor source for this set is a human donor in a cohort sampled during active COVID-19. The CDR3 runs from the conserved cysteine through the conserved F or W. The D gene is left open where the match is weak. Not every row has a clone size; where given, it reads once, few, many or a size class.

v_call	d_call	clone_size	j_call	cdr3_aa	cdr3_nt
TRBV5-1	-	once	TRBJ1-1	CASSADSTEAFF	TGCGCCAGCAGCGCGGACAGTACTGAAGCTTTCTTT
TRBV6-2/TRBV6-3	TRBD1	-	TRBJ1-5	CASSYPRTGGSLGNQPQHF	TGTGCCAGCAGTTACCCGAGGACAGGGGGGAGTTTAGGCAATCAGCCCCAGCATTTT
TRBV12-3/TRBV12-4	-	-	TRBJ1-1	CASSPGRGTEAFF	TGTGCCAGCAGCCCTGGTAGGGGCACTGAAGCTTTCTTT
TRBV11-2	-	-	TRBJ2-2	CASSLTTAWTGELFF	TGTGCCAGCAGCCTTACTACTGCGTGGACCGGGGAGCTGTTTTTT
TRBV12-5	-	few	TRBJ1-2	CASGSPGEGYTF	TGTGCTAGTGGTTCCCCCGGGGAAGGCTACACCTTC
TRBV7-9	-	-	TRBJ1-2	CASSFGRGFGGYTF	TGTGCCAGCAGCTTTGGGAGGGGCTTCGGTGGCTACACCTTC
TRBV28	TRBD2	-	TRBJ2-1	CASSPGTSGRNEQFF	TGTGCCAGCAGCCCTGGGACTAGCGGGAGGAATGAGCAGTTCTTC
TRBV6-2/TRBV6-3	TRBD1	few	TRBJ1-5	CASSSGGYQPQHF	TGTGCCAGCAGTTCAGGGGGTTATCAGCCCCAGCATTTT
TRBV28	TRBD1	-	TRBJ2-7	CASRWGQGAYEQYF	TGTGCCAGCAGATGGGGACAGGGGGCCTACGAGCAGTACTTC
TRBV28	-	-	TRBJ1-5	CASTTVEEQGSNQPQHF	TGTGCCAGCACCACAGTGGAAGAGCAGGGGAGCAATCAGCCCCAGCATTTT
TRBV28	-	-	TRBJ2-7	CASRRAGGYEQYF	TGTGCCTCCAGACGAGCCGGGGGCTACGAGCAGTACTTC
TRBV9	-	-	TRBJ1-3	CASSVGGRVAGNTIYF	TGTGCCAGCAGCGTAGGGGGGAGGGTAGCTGGAAACACCATATATTTT
TRBV18	-	-	TRBJ2-2	CASSRNRVNTGELFF	TGTGCCAGCTCACGTAACAGAGTTAACACCGGGGAGCTGTTTTTT